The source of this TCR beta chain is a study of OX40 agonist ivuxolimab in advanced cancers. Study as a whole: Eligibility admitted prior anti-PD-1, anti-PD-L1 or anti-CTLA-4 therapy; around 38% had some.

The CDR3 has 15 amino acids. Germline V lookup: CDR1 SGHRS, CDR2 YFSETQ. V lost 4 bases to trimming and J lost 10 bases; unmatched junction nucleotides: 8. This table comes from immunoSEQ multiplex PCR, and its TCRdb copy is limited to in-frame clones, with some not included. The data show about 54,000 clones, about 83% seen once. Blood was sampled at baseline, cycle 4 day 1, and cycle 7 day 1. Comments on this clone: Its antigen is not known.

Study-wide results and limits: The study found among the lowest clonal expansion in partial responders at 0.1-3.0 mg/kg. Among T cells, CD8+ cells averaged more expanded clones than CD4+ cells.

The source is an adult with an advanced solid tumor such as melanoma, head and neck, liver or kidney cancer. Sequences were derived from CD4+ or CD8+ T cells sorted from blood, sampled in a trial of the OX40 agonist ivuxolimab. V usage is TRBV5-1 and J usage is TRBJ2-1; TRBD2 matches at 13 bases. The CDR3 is CASSQGTSGASEQFF. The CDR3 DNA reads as TGCGCCAGCAGCCAAGGGACTAGCGGGGCATCGGAGCAGTTCTTC.